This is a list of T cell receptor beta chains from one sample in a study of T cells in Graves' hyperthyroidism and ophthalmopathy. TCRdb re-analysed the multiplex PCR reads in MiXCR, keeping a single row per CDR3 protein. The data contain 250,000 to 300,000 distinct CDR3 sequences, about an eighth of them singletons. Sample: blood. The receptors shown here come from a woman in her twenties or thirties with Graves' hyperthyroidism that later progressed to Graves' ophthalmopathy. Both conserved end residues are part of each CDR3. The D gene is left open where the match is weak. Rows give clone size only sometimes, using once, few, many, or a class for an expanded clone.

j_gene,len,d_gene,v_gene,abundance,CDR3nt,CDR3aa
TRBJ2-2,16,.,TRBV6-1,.,TGTGCCAGCAGTCTTTCCGGACAGCCGAACACCGGGGAGCTGTTTTTT,CASSLSGQPNTGELFF
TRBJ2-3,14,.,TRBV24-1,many,TGTGCCACCAGTGGTATTGAAAGCACAGATACGCAGTATTTT,CATSGIESTDTQYF
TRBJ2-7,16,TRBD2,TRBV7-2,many,TGTGCCAGCAGCTCATTACAACTAGCGGGGATTCACGAGCAGTACTTC,CASSSLQLAGIHEQYF
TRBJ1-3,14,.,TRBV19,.,TGTGCCAGTAGTAGCGACAGGTCTACTGAGACTTACTATTTT,CASSSDRSTETYYF
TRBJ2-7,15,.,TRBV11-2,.,TGTGCCAGCAGCTTAGATGGGGTGGGTATATACGAGCAGTACTTC,CASSLDGVGIYEQYF
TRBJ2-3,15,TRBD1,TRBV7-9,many,TGTGCCAGCAGCTTAGTCCAGGGGGCTGCAGATACGCAGTATTTT,CASSLVQGAADTQYF
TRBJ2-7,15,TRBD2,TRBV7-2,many,TGTGCCAGCAGCTATCCTGGGCGGGAGGGCCCCGAGCAGTACTTC,CASSYPGREGPEQYF
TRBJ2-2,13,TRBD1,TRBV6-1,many,TGTGCCAGCAGCGCGGACAGGGGCGGGGAGCTGTTTTTT,CASSADRGGELFF
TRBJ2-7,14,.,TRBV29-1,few,TGCAGCGTTGAAGAGGACGGGGGCTCCTACGAGCAGTACTTC,CSVEEDGGSYEQYF
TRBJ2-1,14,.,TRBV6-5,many,TGTGCCAGCAGTTACTTGAGCTCCTACAATGAGCAGTTCTTC,CASSYLSSYNEQFF
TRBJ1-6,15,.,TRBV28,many,TGTGCCAGCAGGAGGGAGGTTTCCTATAATTCACCCCTCCACTTT,CASRREVSYNSPLHF
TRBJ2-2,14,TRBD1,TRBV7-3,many,TGTGCCAGCAGCTGGGACAGGGAGGACGGGGAGCTGTTTTTT,CASSWDREDGELFF
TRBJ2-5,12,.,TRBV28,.,TGTGCCAGCAGTTCCGCTTGGGAGACCCAGTACTTC,CASSSAWETQYF
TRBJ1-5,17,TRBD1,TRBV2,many,TGTGCCAGCAGTCTGGACAGGGGGCGAGGCGGCAATCAGCCCCAGCATTTT,CASSLDRGRGGNQPQHF
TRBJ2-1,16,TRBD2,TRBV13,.,TGTGCCAGCACCCGAGTTAGTGGACTAGCGGGTTCTAGGTGGTTCTTC,CASTRVSGLAGSRWFF
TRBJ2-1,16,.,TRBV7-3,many,TGTGCCAGCAGCTTAAAGGAAGGAGCCCAATACAATGAGCAGTTCTTC,CASSLKEGAQYNEQFF
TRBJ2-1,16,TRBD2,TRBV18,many,TGTGCCAGCTCACCACCGGGGGGGTCACAAAACAATGAGCAGTTCTTC,CASSPPGGSQNNEQFF
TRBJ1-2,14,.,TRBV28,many,TGTGCCAGCAGTGTCGGGCAGGTTAACTATGGCTACACCTTC,CASSVGQVNYGYTF
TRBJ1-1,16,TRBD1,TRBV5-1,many,TGCGCCAGCAGCCTCGGGGGACAGGGGCTAAACACTGAAGCTTTCTTT,CASSLGGQGLNTEAFF
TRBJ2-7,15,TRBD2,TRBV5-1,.,TGCGCCAGCAGCTTGGAGCGGGAGGGAGCCTACGAGCAGTACTTC,CASSLEREGAYEQYF
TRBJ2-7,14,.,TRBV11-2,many,TGTGCCAGCAGCCTCCGGACGGGGACCTACGAGCAGTACTTC,CASSLRTGTYEQYF
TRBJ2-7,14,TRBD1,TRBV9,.,TGTGCCAGCAGCGTAGTAGGGGGCCCTTACGAGCAGTACTTC,CASSVVGGPYEQYF
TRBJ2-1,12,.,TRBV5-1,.,TGCGCCAGCAGCTTGGCCAACGGAGTGGCGTTCTTC,CASSLANGVAFF
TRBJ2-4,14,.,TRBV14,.,TGTGCCAGCAGCCCCCAGGGTGGGCAGGACATTCAGTACTTC,CASSPQGGQDIQYF
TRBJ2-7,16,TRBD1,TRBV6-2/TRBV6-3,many,TGTGCCAGCACTACCGCCGGACAGGGTTCGCCCTACGAGCAGTACTTC,CASTTAGQGSPYEQYF
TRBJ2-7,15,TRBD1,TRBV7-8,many,TGTGCCAGCAGCTCCGGACAGGTAGAAACCTACGAGCAGTACTTC,CASSSGQVETYEQYF
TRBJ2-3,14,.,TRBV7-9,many,TGTGCCAGCAGCTTAGGGGACAGCACAGATACGCAGTATTTT,CASSLGDSTDTQYF
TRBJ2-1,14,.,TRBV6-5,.,TGTGCCAGCAGTTACAGCCGAATCTACAATGAGCAGTTCTTC,CASSYSRIYNEQFF
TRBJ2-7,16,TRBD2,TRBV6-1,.,TGTGCCAGCAGTCGCGAAAGCGGGAGGAAGTCCTACGAGCAGTACTTC,CASSRESGRKSYEQYF
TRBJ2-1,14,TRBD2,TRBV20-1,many,TGCAGTGCTAGAGATCGGACTAGTCGCAATGAGCAGTTCTTC,CSARDRTSRNEQFF
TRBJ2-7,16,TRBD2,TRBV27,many,TGTGCCAGCAGTTCCCCCGCTAGCGGGCGCTCCTACGAGCAGTACTTC,CASSSPASGRSYEQYF
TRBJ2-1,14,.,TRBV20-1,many,TGCAGTGCTAGCTCGGAGGGACTGTTCAATGAGCAGTTCTTC,CSASSEGLFNEQFF
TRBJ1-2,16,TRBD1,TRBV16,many,TGTGCCAGCAGCCCCTCCGGGACAGGGGGCATCTATGGCTACACCTTC,CASSPSGTGGIYGYTF
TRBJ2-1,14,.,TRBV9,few,TGTGCCAGCAGCGTTGATAGTATCCACAATGAGCAGTTCTTC,CASSVDSIHNEQFF
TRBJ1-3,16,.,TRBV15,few,TGTGCCACCAGCAGATCGGACAGCTCCCTCGGAAACACCATATATTTT,CATSRSDSSLGNTIYF
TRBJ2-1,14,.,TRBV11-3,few,TGTGCCAGCAGCTCCTCCCCCCTCACAGATGAGCAGTTCTTC,CASSSSPLTDEQFF
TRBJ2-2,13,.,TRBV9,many,TGTGCCAGCAGCGGAGATGACACCGGGGAGCTGTTTTTT,CASSGDDTGELFF
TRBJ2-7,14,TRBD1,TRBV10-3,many,TGTGCCATCAGTGGGGTCGACAGGGTCTACGAGCAGTACTTC,CAISGVDRVYEQYF
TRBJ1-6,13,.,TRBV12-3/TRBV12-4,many,TGTGCCAGCAGTTTCGGAGTGGGATCACCCCTCCACTTT,CASSFGVGSPLHF
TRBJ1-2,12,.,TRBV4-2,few,TGTGCCAGCAGCCAAGAGGGTGGAGGCTACACCTTC,CASSQEGGGYTF
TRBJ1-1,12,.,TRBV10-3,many,TGTGCCATCGAGGACGGAGACACTGAAGCTTTCTTT,CAIEDGDTEAFF
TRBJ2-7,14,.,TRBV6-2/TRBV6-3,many,TGTGCCAGCAGTTACTCATTGGAAGGGCACGAGCAGTACTTC,CASSYSLEGHEQYF
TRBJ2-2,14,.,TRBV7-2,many,TGTGCCAGCAGCTCTCTAGAGGTCACCGGGGAGCTGTTTTTT,CASSSLEVTGELFF
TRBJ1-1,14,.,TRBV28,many,TGTGCCAGCAGTTTCGGACGGGAAAACACTGAAGCTTTCTTT,CASSFGRENTEAFF
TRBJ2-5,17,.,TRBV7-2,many,TGTGCCAGCAGCTTAGCGCTCGCGCGTACGATCCAAGAGACCCAGTACTTC,CASSLALARTIQETQYF
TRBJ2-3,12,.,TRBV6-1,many,TGTGCCAGCAGCGACCCTAGCAGTACGCAGTATTTT,CASSDPSSTQYF
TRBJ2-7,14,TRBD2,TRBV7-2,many,TGTGCCAGCAGCTTAGGCCCGACTAGCGGCGAGCAGTACTTC,CASSLGPTSGEQYF
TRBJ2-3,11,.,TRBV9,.,TGTGCCAGCAGCGTAGAAGATACGCAGTATTTT,CASSVEDTQYF
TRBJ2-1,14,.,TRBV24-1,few,TGTGCCACCAGTGCCCTTGACAGTTACAATGAGCAGTTCTTC,CATSALDSYNEQFF
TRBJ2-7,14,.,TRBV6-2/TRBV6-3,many,TGTGCCAGCAGGATAGGGACCTGGGGCTACGAGCAGTACTTC,CASRIGTWGYEQYF
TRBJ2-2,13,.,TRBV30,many,TGTGCCTGGCAGGAAGGGAACACCGGGGAGCTGTTTTTT,CAWQEGNTGELFF
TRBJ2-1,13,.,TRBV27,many,TGTGCCAGCCGAGGGATGGGTGGCAATGAGCAGTTCTTC,CASRGMGGNEQFF
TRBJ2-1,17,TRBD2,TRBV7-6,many,TGTGCCAGCAGCTTAGTCCTGGCGGGAGAGATGTACAATGAGCAGTTCTTC,CASSLVLAGEMYNEQFF
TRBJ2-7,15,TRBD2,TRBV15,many,TGTGCCACCAGCCCAACTAGCGATCTCTCCTACGAGCAGTACTTC,CATSPTSDLSYEQYF
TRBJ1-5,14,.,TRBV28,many,TGTGCCAGCAGTCTGAGGGAGCCGCGTCAGCCCCAGCATTTT,CASSLREPRQPQHF
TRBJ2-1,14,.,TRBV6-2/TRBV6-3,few,TGTGCCAGCAGTTACTCCCGGGGATACAATGAGCAGTTCTTC,CASSYSRGYNEQFF
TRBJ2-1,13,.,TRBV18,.,TGTGCCAGCTCACCATTACTAGTGTATGAGCAGTTCTTC,CASSPLLVYEQFF
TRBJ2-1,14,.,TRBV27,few,TGTGCCAGCGCTCAGTTTCGTCAAGCCAATGAGCAGTTCTTC,CASAQFRQANEQFF